Below, one T cell receptor (beta chain) is given with its context. For each CDR3 protein, TCRdb gives one entry from its re-call of the 5' RACE reads, without DNA. The listing records some 440,000 distinct CDR3 sequences. The data were taken from a study of monozygotic twins with inflammatory bowel disease. This sequence originates from a human donor with ulcerative colitis or Crohn's disease, or a healthy co-twin of an affected twin (not recorded which). What was sequenced was blood.

CDR3 residues: CASSQDSASGGVTDTQYF. The chain carries TRBV4-3 and TRBJ2-3; with no DNA, the TCRdb D assignment of TRBD2 cannot be verified. The CDR3 length is 18 residues. Germline CDR1 reads LGHNA; CDR2 reads YSLEER.